This T cell receptor (beta chain) appears in the sequencing data of a study of siplizumab effects on memory and regulatory T cells. Study-wide results and limits: The average Treg-derived proportion among mappable alloreactive CD4+ clones was about 70% with siplizumab versus 25% to 30% in controls. Naive T cells looked more diverse than memory cells and looked like major alloresponse contributors.

Assay: immunoSEQ multiplex PCR; the TCRdb copy retains only in-frame clones and omits some. The sample records some 100,000 clones, 92% being singletons. CDR3 length equals 12 residues. V dropped 6 bases and J dropped 5 bases, with 10 bases sitting between them. Germline-derived CDR1 and CDR2 are MDHEN and SYDVKM. Remarks on this clone: Its antigen is still unknown.

The rearrangement uses TRBV28 and TRBJ1-1; no reliable D call. Sequences were obtained from Tregs sorted from blood. This receptor was taken from a human donor in good health. DNA for the CDR3: TGTGCCAGCAGATCGCGTGTGACTGAAGCTTTCTTT. The encoded protein is CASRSRVTEAFF. The variable domain in full, with the rest retrieved from reference TRBV28 and TRBJ1-1, is DVKVTQSSRYLVKRTGEKVFLECVQDMDHENMFWYRQDPGLGLRLIYFSYDVKMKEKGDIPEGYSVSREKKERFSLILESASTNQTSMYLCASRSRVTEAFFGQGTRLTVV.